Listed below are T cell receptor beta chains from one sample, sequenced in a study of early T cells in non-severe SARS-CoV-2 infection. MiXCR, run by TCRdb on the 5' RACE reads, gives a single entry per CDR3 protein. This repertoire shows more than 35,000 distinct CDR3 sequences, roughly 10% found once; its top ten account for just over 20%. The material sequenced was whole blood. The receptor source for this set is an adult who was a healthcare worker with PCR-confirmed SARS-CoV-2 infection or an uninfected control (not recorded which). Each CDR3 is given with its conserved first and last residue. The order of the fields is V gene, clone size, J gene, D gene, CDR3 protein, CDR3 DNA. A D gene is named only where the DNA matches it firmly. Clone size, where shown, is once, few, many, or a class for clones that have expanded.

>TRBV7-8|few|TRBJ2-7|TRBD2
CASSPPAGGGHEQYF
TGTGCCAGCAGCCCCCCCGCCGGGGGGGGCCACGAGCAGTACTTC
>TRBV28|many|TRBJ2-5|NA
CASGETRRGETQYF
TGTGCCAGCGGCGAGACTAGGAGGGGAGAGACCCAGTACTTC
>TRBV11-2|many|TRBJ2-2|TRBD1
CASSWKGQRTGELFF
TGTGCCAGCAGCTGGAAGGGACAGAGAACCGGGGAGCTGTTTTTT
>TRBV7-2|NA|TRBJ2-1|NA
CASSVAWTNEQFF
TGTGCCAGCAGCGTTGCCTGGACCAATGAGCAGTTCTTC
>TRBV6-2/TRBV6-3|NA|TRBJ2-1|NA
CASSPTRTKQFF
TGTGCCAGCAGTCCCACTCGGACTAAGCAGTTCTTC
>TRBV28|NA|TRBJ2-2|NA
CASSPRFTTGELFF
TGTGCCAGCAGTCCCCGATTCACCACCGGGGAGCTGTTTTTT
>TRBV29-1|NA|TRBJ2-4|TRBD2
CSASSGSAQNIQYF
TGCAGCGCAAGTAGCGGGAGCGCGCAAAACATTCAGTACTTC
>TRBV9|few|TRBJ1-2|NA
CASSVGQGYGYTF
TGTGCCAGCAGCGTAGGGCAGGGGTATGGCTACACCTTC
>TRBV20-1|NA|TRBJ1-2|NA
CSVLINYGYTF
TGCAGTGTTCTCATAAACTATGGCTACACCTTC
>TRBV5-4|hyperexpanded|TRBJ2-6|TRBD1
CASSPGQSSGANVLTF
TGTGCCAGCAGCCCGGGACAGAGCTCTGGGGCCAACGTCCTGACTTTC
>TRBV10-2|NA|TRBJ2-2|NA
CASSDQGVTGELFF
TGCGCCAGCAGTGATCAGGGTGTCACCGGGGAGCTGTTTTTT
>TRBV10-3|few|TRBJ2-2|NA
CATRGGSGLNTGELFF
TGTGCCACTCGTGGCGGAAGCGGCCTAAACACCGGGGAGCTGTTTTTT
>TRBV4-3|few|TRBJ2-2|NA
CASSQRGIGELFF
TGCGCCAGCAGCCAACGCGGGATCGGGGAGCTGTTTTTT
>TRBV6-5|few|TRBJ2-3|TRBD2
CASSYSPSGVRDTQYF
TGTGCCAGCAGTTACTCCCCAAGCGGGGTGCGAGATACGCAGTATTTT
>TRBV5-5|many|TRBJ2-3|TRBD2
CASSFVPGGSDTQYF
TGTGCCAGCAGCTTCGTACCGGGAGGATCAGATACGCAGTATTTT
>TRBV4-2|few|TRBJ2-1|TRBD2
CASSQEASGPPYNEQFF
TGTGCCAGCAGCCAAGAAGCTAGCGGGCCCCCCTACAATGAGCAGTTCTTC
>TRBV10-2|few|TRBJ1-5|NA
CASSPTYQPQHF
TGCGCCAGCAGTCCCACCTATCAGCCCCAGCATTTT
>TRBV27|many|TRBJ2-7|TRBD2
CASSKIAGGYEQYF
TGTGCCAGCAGTAAGATAGCGGGGGGCTACGAGCAGTACTTC
>TRBV6-5|many|TRBJ1-1|TRBD1
CASSRGGKGTEAFF
TGTGCCAGCAGTCGAGGGGGCAAGGGAACTGAAGCTTTCTTT
>TRBV28|many|TRBJ2-5|NA
CASSLGRPVVTQYF
TGTGCCAGCAGTTTGGGACGGCCCGTGGTCACCCAGTACTTC
>TRBV20-1|few|TRBJ2-5|TRBD1
CSAPKPGTGVETQYF
TGCAGTGCTCCTAAACCCGGGACAGGGGTAGAGACCCAGTACTTC
>TRBV28|NA|TRBJ2-2|NA
CASSLRSRTGELFF
TGTGCCAGCAGTTTACGCTCGAGGACAGGGGAGCTGTTTTTT
>TRBV6-5|many|TRBJ1-1|TRBD1
CASRRTGSEAFF
TGTGCCAGCAGGCGGACAGGGTCTGAAGCTTTCTTT
>TRBV11-3|many|TRBJ2-2|TRBD1
CASSLGDRGQNTGELFF
TGTGCCAGCAGCTTAGGAGACAGGGGGCAAAACACCGGGGAGCTGTTTTTT